This T cell receptor beta chain was captured in a study of blood T cell repertoires in COVID-19. Study-level background: The study drew acute and convalescent COVID-19 samples from the United States, Italy and Spain.

This clone has just a few counts. This table comes from immunoSEQ multiplex PCR, and its TCRdb copy is limited to in-frame clones, with some not included. The data show over 250,000 clones, around nine tenths seen once. Trimming removed 1 base from V and 9 bases from J, with 22 bases in between. This CDR3 spans 17 amino acids. CDR1 is SGHNT, CDR2 YENEEA, per germline. The specimen sequenced was peripheral blood. The clonotype comes from an older woman with acute or convalescent COVID-19. The chain recombines TRBV11-3 with TRBJ2-1, with a possible D match to TRBD1 (6 bases). The CDR3 region is CASSLGDTLTPWSEQFF. The DNA of the CDR3 is TGTGCCAGCAGCTTAGGGGACACCTTAACCCCCTGGAGTGAGCAGTTCTTC. Supplemented by reference TRBV11-3 and TRBJ2-1, the full variable domain reads EAGVVQSPRYKIIEKKQPVAFWCNPISGHNTLYWYLQNLGQGPELLIRYENEEAVDDSQLPKDRFSAERLKGVDSTLKIQPAELGDSAVYLCASSLGDTLTPWSEQFFGPGTRLTVL.